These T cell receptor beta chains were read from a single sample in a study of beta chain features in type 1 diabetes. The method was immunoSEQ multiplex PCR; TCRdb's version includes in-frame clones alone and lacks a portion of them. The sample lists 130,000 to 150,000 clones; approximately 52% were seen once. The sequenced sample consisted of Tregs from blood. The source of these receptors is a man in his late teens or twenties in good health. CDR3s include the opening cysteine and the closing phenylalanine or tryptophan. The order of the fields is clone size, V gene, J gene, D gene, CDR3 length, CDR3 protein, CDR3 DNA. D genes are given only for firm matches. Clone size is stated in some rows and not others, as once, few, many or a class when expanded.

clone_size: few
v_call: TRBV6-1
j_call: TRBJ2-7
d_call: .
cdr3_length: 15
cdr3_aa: CASRNRVTHSYEQYF
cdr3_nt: TGTGCCAGCAGAAACAGGGTTACCCACTCCTACGAGCAGTACTTC

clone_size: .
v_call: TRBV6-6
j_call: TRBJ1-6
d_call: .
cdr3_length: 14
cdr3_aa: CASSSQAYNSPLHF
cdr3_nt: TGTGCCAGCAGTTCGCAGGCCTATAATTCACCCCTCCACTTT

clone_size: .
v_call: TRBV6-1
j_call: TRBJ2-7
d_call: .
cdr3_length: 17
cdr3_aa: CASSERWGGSVPYEQYF
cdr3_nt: TGTGCCAGCAGTGAACGATGGGGTGGGAGTGTCCCCTACGAGCAGTACTTC

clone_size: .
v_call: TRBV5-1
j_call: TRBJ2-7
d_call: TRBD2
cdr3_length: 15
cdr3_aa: CASSLEPGLAYEQYF
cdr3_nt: TGCGCCAGCAGCTTGGAACCGGGACTAGCGTACGAGCAGTACTTC

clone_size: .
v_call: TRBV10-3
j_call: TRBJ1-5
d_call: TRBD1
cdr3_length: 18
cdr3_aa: CAISPTETGVGSNQPQHF
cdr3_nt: TGTGCCATCAGCCCCACAGAGACAGGGGTGGGTAGCAATCAGCCCCAGCATTTT

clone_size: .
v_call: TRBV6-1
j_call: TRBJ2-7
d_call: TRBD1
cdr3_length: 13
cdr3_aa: CASTGTGGYEQYF
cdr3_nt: TGTGCCAGCACCGGGACAGGGGGCTACGAGCAGTACTTC

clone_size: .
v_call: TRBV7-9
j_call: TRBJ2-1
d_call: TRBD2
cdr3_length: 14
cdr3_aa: CASSLVAGGNEQFF
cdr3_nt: TGTGCCAGCAGCTTAGTAGCGGGAGGGAACGAGCAGTTCTTC

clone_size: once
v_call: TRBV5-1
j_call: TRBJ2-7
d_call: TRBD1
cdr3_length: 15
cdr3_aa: CASSRARTGGDEQYF
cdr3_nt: TGCGCCAGCAGCAGGGCCCGGACAGGGGGCGATGAGCAGTACTTC

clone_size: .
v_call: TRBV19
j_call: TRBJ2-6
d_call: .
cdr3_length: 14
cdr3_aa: CASSRGSGANVLTF
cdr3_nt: TGTGCCAGTAGTCGGGGCTCTGGGGCCAACGTCCTGACTTTC

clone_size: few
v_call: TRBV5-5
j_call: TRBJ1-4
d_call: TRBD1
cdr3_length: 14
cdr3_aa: CASSFGTANEKLFF
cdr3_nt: TGTGCCAGCAGCTTCGGGACAGCGAATGAAAAACTGTTTTTT

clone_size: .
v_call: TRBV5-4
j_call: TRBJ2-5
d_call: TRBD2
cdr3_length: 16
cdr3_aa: CASSLPVGGGGETQYF
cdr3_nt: TGTGCCAGCAGCTTGCCCGTGGGCGGGGGTGGGGAGACCCAGTACTTC

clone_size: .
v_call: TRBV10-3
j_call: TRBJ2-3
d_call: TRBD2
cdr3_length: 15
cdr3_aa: CAISVSGRPTDTQYF
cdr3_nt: TGTGCCATCAGTGTTAGCGGGAGACCCACAGATACGCAGTATTTT

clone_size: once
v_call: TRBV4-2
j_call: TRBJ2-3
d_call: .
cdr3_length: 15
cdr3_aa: CASSQGQYDRGTQYF
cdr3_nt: TGTGCCAGCAGCCAAGGGCAGTATGATAGGGGTACGCAGTATTTT

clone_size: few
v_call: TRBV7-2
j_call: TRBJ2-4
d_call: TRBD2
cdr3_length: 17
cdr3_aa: CASSLGLAGPVLNIQYF
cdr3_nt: TGTGCCAGCAGCTTAGGGCTAGCGGGACCCGTGCTAAACATTCAGTACTTC

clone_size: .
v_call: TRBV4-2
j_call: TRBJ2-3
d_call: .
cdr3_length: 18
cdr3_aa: CASSQDYRRATSTDTQYF
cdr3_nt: TGTGCCAGCAGCCAAGATTATAGGCGGGCCACTAGCACAGATACGCAGTATTTT

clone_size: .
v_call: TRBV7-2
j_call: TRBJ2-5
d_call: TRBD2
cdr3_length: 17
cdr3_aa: CASSSRLAGGHSWTQYF
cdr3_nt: TGTGCCAGCAGCTCACGACTAGCGGGAGGGCATTCGTGGACCCAGTACTTC

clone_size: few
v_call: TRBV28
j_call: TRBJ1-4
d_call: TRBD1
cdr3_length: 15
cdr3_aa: CASSLPGQGFEKLFF
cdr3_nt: TGTGCCAGCAGTTTACCGGGACAGGGGTTTGAAAAACTGTTTTTT

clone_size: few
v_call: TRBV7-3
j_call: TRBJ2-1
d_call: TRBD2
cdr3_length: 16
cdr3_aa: CASSPTGTSGYNEQFF
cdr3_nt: TGTGCCAGCAGCCCTACCGGGACTAGCGGCTACAATGAGCAGTTCTTC

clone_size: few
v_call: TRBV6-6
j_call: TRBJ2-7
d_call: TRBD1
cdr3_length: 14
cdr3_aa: CASSHSGQSYEQYF
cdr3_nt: TGTGCCAGCAGCCACTCGGGACAGTCCTACGAGCAGTACTTC

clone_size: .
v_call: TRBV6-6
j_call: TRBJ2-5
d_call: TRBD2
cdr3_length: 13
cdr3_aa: CASSGSGGATQYF
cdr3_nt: TGTGCCAGCAGTGGTAGCGGGGGGGCTACCCAGTACTTC

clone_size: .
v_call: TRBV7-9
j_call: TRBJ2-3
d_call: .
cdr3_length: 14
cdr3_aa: CASSQRGFVDTQYF
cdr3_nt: TGTGCCAGCAGCCAAAGAGGATTTGTAGATACGCAGTATTTT

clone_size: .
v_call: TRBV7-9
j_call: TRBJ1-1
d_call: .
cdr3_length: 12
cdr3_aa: CASSPVGRGAFF
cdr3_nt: TGTGCCAGCAGCCCCGTAGGTCGGGGAGCTTTCTTT

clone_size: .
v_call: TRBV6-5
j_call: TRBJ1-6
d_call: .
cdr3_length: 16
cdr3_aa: CASSYSPGLGSSPLHF
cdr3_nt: TGTGCCAGCAGTTACTCTCCAGGCCTGGGGAGTTCACCCCTCCACTTT

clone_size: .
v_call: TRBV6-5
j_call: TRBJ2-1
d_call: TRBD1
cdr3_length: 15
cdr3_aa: CASRRQGQGAFEQFF
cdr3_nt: TGTGCCAGCAGACGCCAGGGACAGGGGGCTTTCGAGCAGTTCTTC

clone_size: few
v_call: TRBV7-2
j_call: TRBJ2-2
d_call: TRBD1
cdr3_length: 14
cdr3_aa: CASSTTGVVGELFF
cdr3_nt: TGTGCCAGCAGCACCACAGGGGTGGTCGGGGAGCTGTTTTTT

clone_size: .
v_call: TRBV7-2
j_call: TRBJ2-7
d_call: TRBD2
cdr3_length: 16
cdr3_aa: CASSRDLTSGEGEQYF
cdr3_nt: TGTGCCAGCAGCAGAGATTTGACTAGCGGGGAAGGAGAGCAGTACTTC

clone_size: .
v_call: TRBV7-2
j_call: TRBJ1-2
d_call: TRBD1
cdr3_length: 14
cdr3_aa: CASSIGQGGYGYTF
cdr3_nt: TGTGCCAGCAGCATCGGACAGGGAGGCTATGGCTACACCTTC

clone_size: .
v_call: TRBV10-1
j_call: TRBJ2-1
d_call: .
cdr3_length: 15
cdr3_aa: CASSIGRRSYNEQFF
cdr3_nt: TGCGCCAGCTCCATTGGGCGTCGCTCCTACAATGAGCAGTTCTTC

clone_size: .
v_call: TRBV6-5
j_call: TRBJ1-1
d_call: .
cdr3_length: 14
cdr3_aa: CASSYRGTDWQAFF
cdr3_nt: TGTGCCAGCAGTTATCGAGGAACGGACTGGCAAGCTTTCTTT

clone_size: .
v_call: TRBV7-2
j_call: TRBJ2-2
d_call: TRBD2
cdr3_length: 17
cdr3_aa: CASSLTSGGGGTGELFF
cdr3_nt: TGTGCCAGCAGCCTCACTAGCGGGGGGGGAGGCACCGGGGAGCTGTTTTTT

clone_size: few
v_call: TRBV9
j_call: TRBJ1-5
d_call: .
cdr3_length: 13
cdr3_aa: CASSGLPGQPQHF
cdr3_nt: TGTGCCAGCAGCGGTCTCCCGGGTCAGCCCCAGCATTTT

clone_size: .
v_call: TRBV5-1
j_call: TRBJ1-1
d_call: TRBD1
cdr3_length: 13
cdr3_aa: CASSFPGGFEAFF
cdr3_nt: TGCGCCAGCAGCTTCCCAGGGGGCTTTGAAGCTTTCTTT

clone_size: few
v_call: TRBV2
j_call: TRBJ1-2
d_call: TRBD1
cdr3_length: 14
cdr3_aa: CASSGPQGNYGYTF
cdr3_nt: TGTGCCAGCAGTGGTCCACAGGGGAACTATGGCTACACCTTC

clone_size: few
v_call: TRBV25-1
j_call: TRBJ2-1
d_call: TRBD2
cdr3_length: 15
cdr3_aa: CASSDPGLPYNEQFF
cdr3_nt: TGTGCCAGCAGTGATCCGGGACTACCCTACAATGAGCAGTTCTTC

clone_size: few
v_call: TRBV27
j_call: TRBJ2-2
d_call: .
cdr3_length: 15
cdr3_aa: CASKGWSTNTGELFF
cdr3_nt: TGTGCCAGCAAGGGGTGGTCAACGAACACCGGGGAGCTGTTTTTT

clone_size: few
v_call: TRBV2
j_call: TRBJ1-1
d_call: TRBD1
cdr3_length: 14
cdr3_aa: CASSVGQLNTEAFF
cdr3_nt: TGTGCCAGCAGTGTGGGACAGTTGAACACTGAAGCTTTCTTT

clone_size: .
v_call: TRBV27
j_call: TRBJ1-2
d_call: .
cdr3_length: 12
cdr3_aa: CASRSLVDGYTF
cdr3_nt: TGTGCCAGCCGTAGTTTGGTCGATGGCTACACCTTC

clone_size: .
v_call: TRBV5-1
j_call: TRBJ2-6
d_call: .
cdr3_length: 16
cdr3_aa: CASSLRASAGANVLTF
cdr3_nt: TGCGCCAGCAGCTTGAGGGCTAGCGCTGGGGCCAACGTCCTGACTTTC

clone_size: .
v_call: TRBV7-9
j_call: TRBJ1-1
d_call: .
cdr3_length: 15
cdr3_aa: CASSLAGRMNTEAFF
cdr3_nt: TGTGCCAGCAGCTTAGCGGGGCGGATGAACACTGAAGCTTTCTTT

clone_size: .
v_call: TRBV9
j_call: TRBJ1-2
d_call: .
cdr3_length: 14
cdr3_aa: CASSEVDRYYGYTF
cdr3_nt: TGTGCCAGCAGCGAAGTTGACAGATACTATGGCTACACCTTC

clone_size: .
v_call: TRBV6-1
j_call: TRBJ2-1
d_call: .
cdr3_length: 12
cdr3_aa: CASSEAGTAQFF
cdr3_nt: TGTGCCAGCAGTGAGGCGGGGACAGCGCAGTTCTTC

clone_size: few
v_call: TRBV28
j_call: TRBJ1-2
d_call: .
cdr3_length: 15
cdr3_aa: CASSLSWGLGYGYTF
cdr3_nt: TGTGCCAGCAGTTTAAGCTGGGGGCTTGGGTATGGCTACACCTTC

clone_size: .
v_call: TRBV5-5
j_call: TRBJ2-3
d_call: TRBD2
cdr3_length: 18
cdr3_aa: CASSLRGLAATSTDTQYF
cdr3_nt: TGTGCCAGCAGCTTGAGGGGACTAGCGGCCACTAGCACAGATACGCAGTATTTT

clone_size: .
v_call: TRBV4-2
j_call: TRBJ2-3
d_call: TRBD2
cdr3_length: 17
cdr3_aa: CASSRTSGSGGTDTQYF
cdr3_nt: TGTGCCAGCAGTCGGACTAGCGGGAGTGGTGGCACAGATACGCAGTATTTT

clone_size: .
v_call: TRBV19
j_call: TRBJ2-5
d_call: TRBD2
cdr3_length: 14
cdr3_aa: CASSAGTRYETQYF
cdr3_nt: TGTGCCAGTAGTGCCGGGACTAGATACGAGACCCAGTACTTC

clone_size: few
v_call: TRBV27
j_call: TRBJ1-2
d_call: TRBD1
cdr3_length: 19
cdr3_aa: CASSGGIRTGNLRDYGYTF
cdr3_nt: TGTGCCAGCAGTGGGGGGATCCGGACAGGGAACCTCCGGGATTATGGCTACACCTTC

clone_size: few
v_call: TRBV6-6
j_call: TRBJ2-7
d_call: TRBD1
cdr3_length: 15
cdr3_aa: CASSYSGDRVNEQYF
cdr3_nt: TGTGCCAGCAGTTACTCTGGGGACAGGGTGAACGAGCAGTACTTC

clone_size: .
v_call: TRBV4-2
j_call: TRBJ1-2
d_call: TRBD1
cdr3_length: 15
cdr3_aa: CASSQDWQGARGYTF
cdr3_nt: TGTGCCAGCAGCCAAGATTGGCAGGGGGCGAGAGGCTACACCTTC

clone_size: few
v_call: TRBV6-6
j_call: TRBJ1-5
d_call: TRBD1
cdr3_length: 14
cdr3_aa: CASSYDRGWQPQHF
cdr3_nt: TGTGCCAGCAGTTATGACAGGGGCTGGCAGCCCCAGCATTTT

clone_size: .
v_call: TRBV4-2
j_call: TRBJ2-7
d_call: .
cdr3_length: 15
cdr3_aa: CASSQDLTRNYEQYF
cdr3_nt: TGTGCCAGCAGCCAAGACCTGACACGGAATTACGAGCAGTACTTC

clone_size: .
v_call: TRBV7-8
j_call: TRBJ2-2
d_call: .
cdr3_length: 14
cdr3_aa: CASRRGRNTGELFF
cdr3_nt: TGTGCCAGCAGGAGGGGGAGAAACACCGGGGAGCTGTTTTTT

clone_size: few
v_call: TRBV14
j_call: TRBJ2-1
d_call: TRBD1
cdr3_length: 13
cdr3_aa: CASSIRTGFGQFF
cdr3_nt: TGTGCCAGCAGCATACGGACAGGCTTTGGGCAGTTCTTC

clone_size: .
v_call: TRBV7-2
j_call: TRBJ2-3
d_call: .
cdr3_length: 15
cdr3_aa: CASSLGRRVADTQYF
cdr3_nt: TGTGCCAGCAGCTTAGGAAGACGGGTGGCAGATACGCAGTATTTT

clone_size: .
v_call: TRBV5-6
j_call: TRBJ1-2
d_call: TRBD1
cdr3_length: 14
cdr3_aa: CASRSAGTAYGYTF
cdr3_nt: TGTGCCAGCAGGTCGGCCGGGACAGCTTATGGCTACACCTTC

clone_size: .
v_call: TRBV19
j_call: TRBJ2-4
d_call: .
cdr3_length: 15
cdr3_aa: CASTPGLRAKNIQYF
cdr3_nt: TGTGCCAGTACCCCGGGACTCAGAGCCAAAAACATTCAGTACTTC

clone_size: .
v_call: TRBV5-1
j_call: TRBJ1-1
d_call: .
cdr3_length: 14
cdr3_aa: CASSLDTARREAFF
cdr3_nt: TGCGCCAGCAGCCTGGACACCGCGCGGCGGGAAGCTTTCTTT

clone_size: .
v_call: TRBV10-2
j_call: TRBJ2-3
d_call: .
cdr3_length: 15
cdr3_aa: CASSDRGGGTDTQYF
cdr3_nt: TGCGCCAGCAGTGACCGAGGGGGGGGCACAGATACGCAGTATTTT

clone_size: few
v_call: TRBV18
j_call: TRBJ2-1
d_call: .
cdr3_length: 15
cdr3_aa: CASSPDRFSYNEQFF
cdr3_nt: TGTGCCAGCTCACCTGACAGGTTCTCCTACAATGAGCAGTTCTTC

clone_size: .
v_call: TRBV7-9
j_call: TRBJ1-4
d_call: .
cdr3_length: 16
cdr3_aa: CASSRRGSRGNEKLFF
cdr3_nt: TGTGCCAGCAGCCGGCGTGGGAGCAGGGGAAATGAAAAACTGTTTTTT

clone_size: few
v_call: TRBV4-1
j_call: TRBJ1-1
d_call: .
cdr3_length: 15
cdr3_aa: CASSQRLGAPSEAFF
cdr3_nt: TGCGCCAGCAGCCAGCGACTAGGGGCTCCTTCGGAAGCTTTCTTT